The clone carrying this T cell receptor beta chain appeared once. The data were obtained in a study of blood T cell repertoires in COVID-19. Assay: immunoSEQ multiplex PCR; the TCRdb copy retains only in-frame clones and omits some. Of more than 85,000 clones in the sample, more than 80% were seen once. The germline CDR1 and CDR2 sequences are SGHDN and FVKESK. The CDR3 consists of 15 residues. V was pared by 1 base and J by 7 bases, with 7 bases of the junction left unmatched. V and J are TRBV14 and TRBJ2-1; 7 positions agree with TRBD1. Source material: peripheral blood. This receptor was obtained from a human donor in a cohort sampled during active COVID-19. Here the CDR3 DNA reads TGTGCCAGCAGCCAAGGGGTCGGGACAGTAAATGAGCAGTTCTTC. Protein: CASSQGVGTVNEQFF.